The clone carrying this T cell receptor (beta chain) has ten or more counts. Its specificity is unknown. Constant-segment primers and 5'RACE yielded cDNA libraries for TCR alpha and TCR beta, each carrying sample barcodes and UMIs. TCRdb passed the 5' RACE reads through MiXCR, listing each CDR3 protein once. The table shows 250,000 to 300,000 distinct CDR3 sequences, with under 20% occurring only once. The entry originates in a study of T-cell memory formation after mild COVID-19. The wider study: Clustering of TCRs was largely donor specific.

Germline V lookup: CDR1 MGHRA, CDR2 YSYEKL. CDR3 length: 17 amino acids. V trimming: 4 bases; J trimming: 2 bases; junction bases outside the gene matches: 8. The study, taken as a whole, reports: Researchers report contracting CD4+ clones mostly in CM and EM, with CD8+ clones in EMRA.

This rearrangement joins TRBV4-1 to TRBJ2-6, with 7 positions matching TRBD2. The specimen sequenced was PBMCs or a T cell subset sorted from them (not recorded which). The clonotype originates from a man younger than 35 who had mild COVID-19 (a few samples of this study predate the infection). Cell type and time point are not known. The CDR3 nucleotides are TGCGCCAGCAGCCGGGCGGGGGTAATCACTGGGGCCAACGTCCTGACTTTC. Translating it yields CASSRAGVITGANVLTF.